This T cell receptor (beta chain) was identified during a study of glioma-infiltrating T cells after dendritic cell vaccination. Time point in this sample: after dendritic cell vaccination, including at tumor progression/relapse. Dendritic cells derived from monocytes and pulsed with autologous tumor lysate formed the vaccine. The CDR3 totals 12 residues. V was cut by 7 bases and J by 1 base, with 7 bases left in between. Germline V CDR1 and CDR2: SNHLY, FYNNEI. Clones were sequenced by immunoSEQ multiplex PCR, and TCRdb holds only the in-frame ones, with some missing. The sample carries 2,100 or so clones, around 80% recorded once.

This receptor was identified in a human donor with glioblastoma. V gene TRBV2 combines with J gene TRBJ1-1; D unresolved. This specimen was tumor tissue, taken after dendritic cell vaccination. The CDR3 sequence: CASMARNTEAFF. Here the CDR3 DNA reads TGTGCCAGCATGGCAAGGAACACTGAAGCTTTCTTT.